The T cell receptor beta chain described here comes from a study of cytomegalovirus exposure and HLA in healthy donors. With 3 bases clipped from V and 0 bases from J, the junction kept 3 bases outside the gene matches. The CDR3 runs 16 residues. CDR1 MNHEY and CDR2 SVGAGI come from the germline V gene. The table came from immunoSEQ multiplex PCR; TCRdb's copy has only in-frame clones and leaves some out. Found here are roughly 120,000 clones, about nine tenths of them singletons; the top ten hold 3% to 4%. The clonotype was recovered from a man aged 25-40 years in good health and CMV-seronegative. The chain joins TRBV6-5 to TRBJ2-7; 12 positions agree with TRBD2. The sequenced material came from PBMCs. CDR3 sequence: CASSYRLAGASYEQYF. CDR3 nucleotide sequence: TGTGCCAGCAGTTATCGACTAGCGGGGGCCTCCTACGAGCAGTACTTC.